The TCR beta chain under discussion was sequenced for a study of cytomegalovirus exposure and HLA in healthy donors (TCRdb year 2017). With regard to the full study: According to a later analysis, the 120 or so validation repertoires were produced on the same platform as the 600 to 850 repertoires of the first cohort. A separate validation cohort of about 110 different subjects was used in addition to the 666-subject first cohort. To predict cytomegalovirus infection status, the study combined high-throughput TCR immunosequencing, statistical association of individual TCRs with disease status, and machine learning. The study aimed to test whether cataloging public T cell receptors could reveal signatures of past pathogen exposure.

Broader findings and caveats from the paper: The validation cohort had no HLA typing available for a later analysis, so co-occurrence within that cohort was assessed over all 130 or so repertoires. A few of the identified cytomegalovirus-associated TCR beta chains were confirmed in vitro to be specific for cytomegalovirus antigens. The classifier was reported to diagnose cytomegalovirus status with high specificity and sensitivity in both the original cohort and the validation cohort. A total of about 180 TCR beta chains were listed by the study as associated with cytomegalovirus. A later analysis found that TCRs clustered in the first cohort also tended to co-occur in the roughly 110 validation repertoires, with 94% of cluster scores above 0. Most TCR sequences were seen in very few donors, while some public TCRs were found in many individuals. The authors suggested that the approach could potentially be generalized to other disease states and immunological phenotypes.

Including the terminal cysteine and phenylalanine, the CDR3 comprises 14 residues. The only DNA kept is the CDR3, 42 bases in frame from the first base. V lost 5 bases and J lost 9 bases, and the count of bases not matched to a germline gene is 6. CDR1 and CDR2 were assigned from the germline V gene as MNHNS and SASEGT. The donors were included in the validation cohort of 130 or so subjects, a group kept apart from the roughly 730-subject first cohort. The method behind the library was the immunoSEQ multiplex PCR assay. As for the authors' bioinformatics: A statistical classification framework was built to diagnose cytomegalovirus status from the catalog of TCR beta chain sequences. In its TCRdb copy, this immuneACCESS table keeps in-frame sequences only and misses some clones. Where compared with another copy, unresolved V genes explain less than half of these, and the others have no known cause. For V, J and clone size, that table is used; D and trimming come from the DNA. The sample yields fewer than 350,000 clones; 88% were counted once. Around 0.92% of the sample is held by the ten biggest clonotypes.

A remark on this clone: Its specific antigen is unknown. No base-level quality is on record; no much larger clone is a single base apart.

Sequences were obtained from PBMCs. The chain was built from TRBV6-1 and TRBJ2-1; 11 central bases correspond to TRBD2. The TCR originated in a woman aged 18-29 years in good health and CMV-seronegative. The bases read TGTGCCAGCAGTCGACTAGCGGGGCTGAGTGAGCAGTTCTTC. It is translated as CASSRLAGLSEQFF.